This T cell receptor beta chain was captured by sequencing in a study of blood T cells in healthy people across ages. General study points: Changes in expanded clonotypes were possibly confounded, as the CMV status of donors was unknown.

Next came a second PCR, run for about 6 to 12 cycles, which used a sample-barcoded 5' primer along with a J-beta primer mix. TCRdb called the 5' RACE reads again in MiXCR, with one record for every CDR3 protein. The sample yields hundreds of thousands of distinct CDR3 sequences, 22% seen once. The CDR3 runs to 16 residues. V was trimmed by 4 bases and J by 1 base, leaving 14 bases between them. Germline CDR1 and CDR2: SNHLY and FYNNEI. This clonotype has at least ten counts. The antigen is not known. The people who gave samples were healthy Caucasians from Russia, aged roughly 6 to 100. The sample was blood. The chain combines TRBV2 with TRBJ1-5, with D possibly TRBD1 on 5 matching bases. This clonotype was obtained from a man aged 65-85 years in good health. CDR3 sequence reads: CASSVKLRDSNQPQHF. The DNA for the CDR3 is TGTGCCAGCAGTGTTAAGTTGAGGGACAGCAATCAGCCCCAGCATTTT.